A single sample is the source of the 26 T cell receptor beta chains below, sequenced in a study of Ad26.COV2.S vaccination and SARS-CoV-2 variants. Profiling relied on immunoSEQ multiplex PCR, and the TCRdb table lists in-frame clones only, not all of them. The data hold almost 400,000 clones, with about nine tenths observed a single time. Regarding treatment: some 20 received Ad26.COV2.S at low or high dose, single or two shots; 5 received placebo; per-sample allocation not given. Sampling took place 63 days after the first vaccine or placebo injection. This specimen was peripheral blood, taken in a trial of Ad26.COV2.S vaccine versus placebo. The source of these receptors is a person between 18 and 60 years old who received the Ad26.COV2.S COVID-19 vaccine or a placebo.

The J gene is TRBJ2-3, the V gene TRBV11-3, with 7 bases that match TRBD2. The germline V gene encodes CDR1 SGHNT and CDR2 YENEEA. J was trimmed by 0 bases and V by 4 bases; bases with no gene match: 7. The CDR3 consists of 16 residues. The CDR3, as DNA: TGTGCCAGCAGCTACTATAGCGGGTATAGCACAGATACGCAGTATTTT. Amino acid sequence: CASSYYSGYSTDTQYF.

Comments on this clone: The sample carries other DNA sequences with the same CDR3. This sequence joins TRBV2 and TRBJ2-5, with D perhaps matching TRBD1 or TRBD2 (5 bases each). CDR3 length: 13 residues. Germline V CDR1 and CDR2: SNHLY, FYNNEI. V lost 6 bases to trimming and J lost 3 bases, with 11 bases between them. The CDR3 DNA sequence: TGTGCCAGCAGCAGGGACCGAGAAGAGACCCAGTACTTC. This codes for CASSRDREETQYF.

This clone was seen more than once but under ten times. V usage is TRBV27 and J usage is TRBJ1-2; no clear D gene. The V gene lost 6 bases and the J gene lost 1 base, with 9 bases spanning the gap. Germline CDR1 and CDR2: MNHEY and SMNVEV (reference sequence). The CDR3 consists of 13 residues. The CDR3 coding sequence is TGTGCCAGCAGCGTGGCCCGTAACTATGGCTACACCTTC. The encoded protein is CASSVARNYGYTF.

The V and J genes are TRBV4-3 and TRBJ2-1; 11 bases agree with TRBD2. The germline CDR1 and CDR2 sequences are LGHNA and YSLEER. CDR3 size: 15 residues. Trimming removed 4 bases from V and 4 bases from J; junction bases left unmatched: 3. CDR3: CASSRGTSGYNEQFF. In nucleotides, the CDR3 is TGCGCCAGCAGCCGCGGGACTAGCGGATACAATGAGCAGTTCTTC.

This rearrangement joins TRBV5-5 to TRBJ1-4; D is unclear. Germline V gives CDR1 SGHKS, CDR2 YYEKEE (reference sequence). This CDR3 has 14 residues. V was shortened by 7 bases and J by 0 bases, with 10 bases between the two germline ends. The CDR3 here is CASHQTPTNEKLFF. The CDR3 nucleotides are TGTGCCAGCCACCAGACTCCAACTAATGAAAAACTGTTTTTT.

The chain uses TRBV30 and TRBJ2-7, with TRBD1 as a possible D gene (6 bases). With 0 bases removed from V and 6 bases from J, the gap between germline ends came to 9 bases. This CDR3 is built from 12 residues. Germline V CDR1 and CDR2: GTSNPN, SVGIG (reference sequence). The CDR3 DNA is TGTGCCTGGAGTGTAAGAGGGGGCGAGCAGTACTTC. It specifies CAWSVRGGEQYF.

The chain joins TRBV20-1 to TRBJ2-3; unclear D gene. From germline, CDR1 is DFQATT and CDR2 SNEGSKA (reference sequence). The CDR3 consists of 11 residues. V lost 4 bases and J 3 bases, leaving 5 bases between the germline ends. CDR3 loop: CSAKRTDTQYF. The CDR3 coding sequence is TGCAGTGCTAAAAGAACAGATACGCAGTATTTT.

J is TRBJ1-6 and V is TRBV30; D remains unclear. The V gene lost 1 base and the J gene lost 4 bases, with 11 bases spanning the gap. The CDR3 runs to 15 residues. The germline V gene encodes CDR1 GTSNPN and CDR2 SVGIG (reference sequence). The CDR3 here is CAWSAPIQYNSPLHF. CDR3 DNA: TGTGCCTGGAGTGCTCCTATTCAGTATAATTCACCCCTCCACTTT.

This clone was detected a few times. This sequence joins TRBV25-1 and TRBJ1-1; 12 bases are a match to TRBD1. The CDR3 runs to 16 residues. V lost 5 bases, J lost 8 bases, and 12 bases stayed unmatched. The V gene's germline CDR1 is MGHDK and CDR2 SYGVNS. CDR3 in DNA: TGTGCCAGCAGTCCCCCCGGGACAGGGGGCAGAATAGAAGCTTTCTTT. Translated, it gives CASSPPGTGGRIEAFF.

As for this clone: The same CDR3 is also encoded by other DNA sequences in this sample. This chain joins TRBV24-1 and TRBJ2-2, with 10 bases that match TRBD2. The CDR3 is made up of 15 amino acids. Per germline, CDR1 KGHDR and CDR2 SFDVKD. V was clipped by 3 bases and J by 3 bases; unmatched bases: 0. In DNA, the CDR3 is TGTGCCACCAGTGATCTAGCGGGAGACACCGGGGAGCTGTTTTTT. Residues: CATSDLAGDTGELFF.

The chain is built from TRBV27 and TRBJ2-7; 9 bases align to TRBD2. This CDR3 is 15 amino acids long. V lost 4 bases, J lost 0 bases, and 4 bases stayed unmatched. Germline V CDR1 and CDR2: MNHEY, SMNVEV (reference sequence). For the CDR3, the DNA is TGTGCCAGCAGTTCCCCGACTAGCGGCTCCTACGAGCAGTACTTC. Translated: CASSSPTSGSYEQYF.

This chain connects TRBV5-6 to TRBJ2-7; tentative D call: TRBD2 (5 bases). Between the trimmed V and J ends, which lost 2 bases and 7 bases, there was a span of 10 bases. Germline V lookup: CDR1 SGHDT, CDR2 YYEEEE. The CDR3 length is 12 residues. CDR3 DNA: TGTGCCAGCAGCTTCGGGGAATGGGAGCAGTACTTC. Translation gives CASSFGEWEQYF.

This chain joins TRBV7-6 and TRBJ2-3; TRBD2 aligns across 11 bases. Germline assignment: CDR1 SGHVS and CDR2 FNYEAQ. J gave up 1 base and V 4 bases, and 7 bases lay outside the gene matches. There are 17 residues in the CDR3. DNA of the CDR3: TGTGCCAGCAGCTCCCGTAGCGGGAGGGTTGGCACAGATACGCAGTATTTT. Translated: CASSSRSGRVGTDTQYF.

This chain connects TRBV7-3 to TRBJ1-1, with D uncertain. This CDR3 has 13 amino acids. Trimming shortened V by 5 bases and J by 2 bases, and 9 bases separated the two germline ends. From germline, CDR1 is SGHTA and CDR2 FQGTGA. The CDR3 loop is CASSLGSNTEAFF. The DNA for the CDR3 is TGTGCCAGCAGCCTGGGATCTAACACTGAAGCTTTCTTT.

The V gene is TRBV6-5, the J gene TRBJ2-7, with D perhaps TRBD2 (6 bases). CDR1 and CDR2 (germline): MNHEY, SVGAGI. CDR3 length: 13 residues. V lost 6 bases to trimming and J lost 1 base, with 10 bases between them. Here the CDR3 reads CASRGGESYEQYF. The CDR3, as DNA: TGTGCCAGCAGAGGCGGGGAGTCCTACGAGCAGTACTTC.

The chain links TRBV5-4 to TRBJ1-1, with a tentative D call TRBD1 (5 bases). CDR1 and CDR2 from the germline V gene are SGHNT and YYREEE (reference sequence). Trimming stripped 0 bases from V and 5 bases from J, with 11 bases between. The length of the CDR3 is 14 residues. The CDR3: CASSLGTGGTEAFF. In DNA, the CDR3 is TGTGCCAGCAGCTTGGGGACCGGGGGGACTGAAGCTTTCTTT.

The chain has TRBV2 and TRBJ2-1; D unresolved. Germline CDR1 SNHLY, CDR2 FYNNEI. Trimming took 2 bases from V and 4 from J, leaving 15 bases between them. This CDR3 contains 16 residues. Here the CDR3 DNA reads TGTGCCAGCAGTGAAAACCCGGTCCTGCAATACAATGAGCAGTTCTTC. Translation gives CASSENPVLQYNEQFF.

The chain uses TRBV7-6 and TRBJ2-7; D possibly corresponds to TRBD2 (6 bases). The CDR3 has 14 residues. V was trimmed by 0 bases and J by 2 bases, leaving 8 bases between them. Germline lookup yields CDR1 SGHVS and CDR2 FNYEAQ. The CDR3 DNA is TGTGCCAGCAGCTTAGCGGAGGGGACCTACGAGCAGTACTTC. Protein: CASSLAEGTYEQYF.

CDR3 in DNA: TGTGCCAGCAGCGCGGCAGGTTTGACCCAGTACTTC. Translated: CASSAAGLTQYF. The chain is built from TRBV6-2 or TRBV6-3 and TRBJ2-5; D is ambiguous. V lost 6 bases and J lost 7, with 12 bases in between. The length of the CDR3 is 12 residues. CDR1 and CDR2 from the germline V gene are MNHEY and SVGEGT.

This chain's CDR3 is CASSRPGTGGYTF. DNA for the CDR3: TGTGCCAGCAGCCGACCCGGGACAGGGGGCTACACCTTC. The genes are TRBV6-5 and TRBJ1-2; 9 nucleotides line up with TRBD1. The V gene's germline CDR1 is MNHEY and CDR2 SVGAGI. The CDR3 is 13 amino acids. J was trimmed by 8 bases and V by 6 bases; bases with no gene match: 7.

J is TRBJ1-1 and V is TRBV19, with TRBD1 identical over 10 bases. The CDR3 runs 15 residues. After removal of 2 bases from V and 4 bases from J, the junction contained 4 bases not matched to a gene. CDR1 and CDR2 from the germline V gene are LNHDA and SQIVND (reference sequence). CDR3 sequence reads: CASSIIRTGGTEAFF. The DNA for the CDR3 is TGTGCCAGTAGTATAATCAGGACAGGGGGCACTGAAGCTTTCTTT.

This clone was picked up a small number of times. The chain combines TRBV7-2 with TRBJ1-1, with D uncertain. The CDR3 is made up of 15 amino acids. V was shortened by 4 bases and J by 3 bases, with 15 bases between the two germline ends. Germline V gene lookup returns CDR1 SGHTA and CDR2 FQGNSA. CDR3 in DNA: TGTGCCAGCAGCTCAGTGGTGGGAGCATACACTGAAGCTTTCTTT. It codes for CASSSVVGAYTEAFF.

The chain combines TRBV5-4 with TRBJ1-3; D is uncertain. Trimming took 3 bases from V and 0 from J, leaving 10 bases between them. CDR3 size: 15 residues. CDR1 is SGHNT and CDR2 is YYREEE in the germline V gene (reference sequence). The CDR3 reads CASSSHPFSGNTIYF. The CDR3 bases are TGTGCCAGCAGCTCGCATCCCTTCTCTGGAAACACCATATATTTT.

The CDR3 loop reads CASSVASSGRASTDTQYF. The DNA for the CDR3 is TGTGCCAGCAGCGTAGCCTCTAGCGGGAGGGCTAGCACAGATACGCAGTATTTT. The rearrangement uses TRBV9 and TRBJ2-3; 12 positions match TRBD2. Germline values: CDR1 SGDLS, CDR2 YYNGEE. The CDR3 extends over 18 amino acids. V lost 0 bases and J lost 0; bases outside the gene matches: 5.

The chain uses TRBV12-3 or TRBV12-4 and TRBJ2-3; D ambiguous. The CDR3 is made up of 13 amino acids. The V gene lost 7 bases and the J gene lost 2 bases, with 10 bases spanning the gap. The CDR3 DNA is TGTGCCAGCACCCTCCCGCCCACAGATACGCAGTATTTT. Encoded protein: CASTLPPTDTQYF.

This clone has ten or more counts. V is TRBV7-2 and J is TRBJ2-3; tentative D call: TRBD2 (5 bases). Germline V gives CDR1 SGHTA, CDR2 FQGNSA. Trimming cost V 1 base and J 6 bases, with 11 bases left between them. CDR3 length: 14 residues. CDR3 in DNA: TGTGCCAGCAGCTTAGAATCCGGGGTTGATACGCAGTATTTT. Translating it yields CASSLESGVDTQYF.